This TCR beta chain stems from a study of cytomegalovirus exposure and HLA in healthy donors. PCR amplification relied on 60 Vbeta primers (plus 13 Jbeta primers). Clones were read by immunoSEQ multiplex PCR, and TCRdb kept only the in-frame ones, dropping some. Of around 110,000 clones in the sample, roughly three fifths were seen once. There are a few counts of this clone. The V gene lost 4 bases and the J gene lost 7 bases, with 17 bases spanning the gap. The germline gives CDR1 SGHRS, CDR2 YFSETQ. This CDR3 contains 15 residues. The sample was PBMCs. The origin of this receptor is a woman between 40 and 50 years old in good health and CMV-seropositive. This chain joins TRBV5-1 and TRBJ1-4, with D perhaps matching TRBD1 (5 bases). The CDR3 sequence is CASSTPEGRSEKLFF. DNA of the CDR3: TGCGCCAGCAGCACCCCGGAGGGGAGGAGTGAAAAACTGTTTTTT.